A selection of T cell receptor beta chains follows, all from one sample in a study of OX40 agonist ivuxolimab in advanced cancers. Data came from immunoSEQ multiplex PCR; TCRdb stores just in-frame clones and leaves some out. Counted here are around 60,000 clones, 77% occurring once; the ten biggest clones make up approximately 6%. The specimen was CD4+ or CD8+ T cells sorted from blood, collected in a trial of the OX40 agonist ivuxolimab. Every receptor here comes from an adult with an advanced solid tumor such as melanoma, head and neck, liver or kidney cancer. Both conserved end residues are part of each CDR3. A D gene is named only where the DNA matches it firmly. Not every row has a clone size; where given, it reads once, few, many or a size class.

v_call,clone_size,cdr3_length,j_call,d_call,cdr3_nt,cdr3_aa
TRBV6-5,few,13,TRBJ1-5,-,TGTGCCAGCAGTCAGCTCCCCGAAGGATATAAGCATTTT,CASSQLPEGYKHF
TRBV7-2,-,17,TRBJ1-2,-,TGTGCCAGCAGCTTACAAGGTTCGGGCAGGGTAGCAGAGGGCTACACCTTC,CASSLQGSGRVAEGYTF
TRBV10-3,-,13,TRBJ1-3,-,TGTGCCACAAGAACAGACTCTGGAAACACCATATATTTT,CATRTDSGNTIYF
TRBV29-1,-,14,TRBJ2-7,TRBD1,TGCAGCGTTGAAGAAGTAGGACAGGGGTACGAGCAGTACTTC,CSVEEVGQGYEQYF
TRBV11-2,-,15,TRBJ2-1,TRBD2,TGTGCCAGCAGCCTGGGACTAGCGGGAGCCAATGAGCAGTTCTTC,CASSLGLAGANEQFF
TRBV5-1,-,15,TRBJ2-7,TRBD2,TGCGCCAGCAGAAGTACCGGACTAGCATCGAACGAGCAGTACTTC,CASRSTGLASNEQYF
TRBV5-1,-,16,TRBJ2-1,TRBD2,TGCGCCAGCAGTCAGGAAGAGCTAGCGGGGTACAATGAGCAGTTCTTC,CASSQEELAGYNEQFF
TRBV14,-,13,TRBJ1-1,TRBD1,TGTGCCAGCAGCCAGATGACAGGGACTGAAGCTTTCTTT,CASSQMTGTEAFF
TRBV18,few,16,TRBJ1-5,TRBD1,TGTGCCAGCTCACCCGCCCGGACAGGGAATGTTCAGCCCCAGCATTTT,CASSPARTGNVQPQHF
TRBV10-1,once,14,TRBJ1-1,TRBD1,TGCGCCAGCAGTGAAAGACAGGGTAACACTGAAGCTTTCTTT,CASSERQGNTEAFF
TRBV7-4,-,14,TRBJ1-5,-,TGTGCCAGCAAACTAAGGGGGGACAATCAGCCCCAGCATTTT,CASKLRGDNQPQHF
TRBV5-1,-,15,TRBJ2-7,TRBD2,TGCGCCAGCAGCTTGGGGTGGACTAGCGACTACGAGCAGTACTTC,CASSLGWTSDYEQYF
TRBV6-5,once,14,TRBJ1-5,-,TGTGCCAGCAGGACGGGAGTGGAAAATCAGCCCCAGCATTTT,CASRTGVENQPQHF
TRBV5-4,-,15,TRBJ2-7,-,TGTGCCAGCAGCTTGAGTCGGGGGGCCTCCTACGAGCAGTACTTC,CASSLSRGASYEQYF
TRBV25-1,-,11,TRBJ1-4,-,TGTGCCAGCAGGGGTTATGAAAAACTGTTTTTT,CASRGYEKLFF
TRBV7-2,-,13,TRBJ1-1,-,TGTGCCAGCAGCTTAAAGGCGGGCACTGAAGCTTTCTTT,CASSLKAGTEAFF
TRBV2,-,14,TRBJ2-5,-,TGTGCCAGCAGTGTTTGGGGGCAGGAAGAGACCCAGTACTTC,CASSVWGQEETQYF
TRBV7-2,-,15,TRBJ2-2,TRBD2,TGTGCCAGCAGCCTAGCGGGGGCGACCACCGGGGAGCTGTTTTTT,CASSLAGATTGELFF
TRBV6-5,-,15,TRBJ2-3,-,TGTGCCAGCAAGTTAACTAGTAGAGGCACAGATACGCAGTATTTT,CASKLTSRGTDTQYF
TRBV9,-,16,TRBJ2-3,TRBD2,TGTGCCAGCAGCGTAGAACGGGGGGTGCCGGAGGATACGCAGTATTTT,CASSVERGVPEDTQYF
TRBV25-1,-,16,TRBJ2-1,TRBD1,TGTGCCAGCAGTGAATATCGGGACAGGCTATCCGATGAGCAGTTCTTC,CASSEYRDRLSDEQFF
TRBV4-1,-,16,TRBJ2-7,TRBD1,TGCGCCAGCAGCCAAAGGACAGGATTGAGCTCCTACGAGCAGTACTTC,CASSQRTGLSSYEQYF
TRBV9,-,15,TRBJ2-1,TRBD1,TGTGCCAGCACCCGATTGGGACAGGGTAGCGATGAGCAGTTCTTC,CASTRLGQGSDEQFF
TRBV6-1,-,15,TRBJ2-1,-,TGTGCCAGCAGTGAAAGGGACTCTTTTAGGAATGAGCAGTTCTTC,CASSERDSFRNEQFF
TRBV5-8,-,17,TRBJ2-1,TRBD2,TGTGCCAGCAGCTTGGGGCGACTAGCGGGAGGGGAGAATGAGCAGTTCTTC,CASSLGRLAGGENEQFF
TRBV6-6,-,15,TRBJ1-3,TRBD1,TGTGCCAGCAGTAGGGACAGGGCAGGTGGAAACACCATATATTTT,CASSRDRAGGNTIYF
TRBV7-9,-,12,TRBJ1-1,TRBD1,TGTGCCAGCAACCAGGGGGGGTCTGAAGCTTTCTTT,CASNQGGSEAFF
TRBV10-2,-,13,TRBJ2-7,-,TGCGCCAGCACGGGGCCACAGGGCCACGAGCAGTACTTC,CASTGPQGHEQYF
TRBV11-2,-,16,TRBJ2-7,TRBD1,TGTGCCAGCAGCTTAGCCCCGGACAGGAGCTCCTACGAGCAGTACTTC,CASSLAPDRSSYEQYF
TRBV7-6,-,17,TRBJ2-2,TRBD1,TGTGCCAGCAGCTTTAACCGGGACAGGGCGTCCACCGGGGAGCTGTTTTTT,CASSFNRDRASTGELFF
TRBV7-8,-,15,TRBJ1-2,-,TGTGCCAGCAGCTTAGAGGGTACAAGAGGACGGGGCTACACCTTC,CASSLEGTRGRGYTF
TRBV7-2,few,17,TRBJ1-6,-,TGTGCCAGCAGTCTAACGGGTCGGGGAGAGTCAAATTCACCCCTCCACTTT,CASSLTGRGESNSPLHF
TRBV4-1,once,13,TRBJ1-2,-,TGCGCCAGCAGCCACCAGACAGGCTATGGCTACACCTTC,CASSHQTGYGYTF
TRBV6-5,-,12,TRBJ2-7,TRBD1,TGTGCCAGCAGATCAACAGGGGGCGAGCAGTACTTC,CASRSTGGEQYF
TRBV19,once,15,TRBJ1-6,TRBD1,TGTGCCAGTAGTATACGGGGACAGTATAATTCACCCCTCCACTTT,CASSIRGQYNSPLHF
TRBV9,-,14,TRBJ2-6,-,TGTGCCAGCAGCGTTGGTTATGGGGCCAACGTCCTGACTTTC,CASSVGYGANVLTF
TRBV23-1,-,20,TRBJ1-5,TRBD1,TGCGCCAGCAGTCAATCCCAGATTTTTCGACAGGGAATAGGCAATCAGCCCCAGCATTTT,CASSQSQIFRQGIGNQPQHF
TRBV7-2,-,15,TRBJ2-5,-,TGTGCCAGCAGCTTAGGACCGCGGCCGGAAGAGACCCAGTACTTC,CASSLGPRPEETQYF
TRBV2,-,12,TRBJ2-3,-,TGTGCCAGCAGTGAAGAAGAGGGTGAGAAGTATTTT,CASSEEEGEKYF
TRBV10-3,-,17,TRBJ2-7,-,TGTGCCATCAGTGATTTCTCTGGCGCGAGAGGCTCCTACGAGCAGTACTTC,CAISDFSGARGSYEQYF
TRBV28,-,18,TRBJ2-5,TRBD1,TGTGCCAGCAGCACACCTATGGGGGACAGAAATTTCCAAGAGACCCAGTACTTC,CASSTPMGDRNFQETQYF
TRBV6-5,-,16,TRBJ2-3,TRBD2,TGTGCCAGCAGTTACCACGGGACTAGCGGGAGGGATACGCAGTATTTT,CASSYHGTSGRDTQYF
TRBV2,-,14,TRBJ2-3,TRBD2,TGTGCCAGCAGTGAAGCGCTAGCGGGGGATACGCAGTATTTT,CASSEALAGDTQYF
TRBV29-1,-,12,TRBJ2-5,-,TGCAGCGTTGAAATAGTCCAAGAGACCCAGTACTTC,CSVEIVQETQYF
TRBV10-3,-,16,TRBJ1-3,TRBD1,TGTGCCATCAGTCGACAGGGGGCGAGCTCTGGAAACACCATATATTTT,CAISRQGASSGNTIYF
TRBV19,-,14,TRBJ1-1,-,TGTGCCAGTAGTGGGGACGGCGATTGGGTTGAAGCTTTCTTT,CASSGDGDWVEAFF
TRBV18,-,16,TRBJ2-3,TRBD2,TGTGCCAGCTCACCGCGAGGCGGGGGTTTCACAGATACGCAGTATTTT,CASSPRGGGFTDTQYF
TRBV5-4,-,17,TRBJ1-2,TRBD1,TGTGCCAGCAGCTTGGATTTCAGGGACAGAGCTAACTATGGCTACACCTTC,CASSLDFRDRANYGYTF
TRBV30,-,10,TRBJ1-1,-,TGTGCCTGGAGTCACACTGAAGCTTTCTTT,CAWSHTEAFF